These T cell receptor beta chains were read from a single sample in a study of spatial heterogeneity in lung cancer. TCRdb fed the 5' RACE reads into MiXCR, producing one record per CDR3 protein. This table has about 5,100 distinct CDR3 sequences, roughly 10% appearing once. Here the sequenced sample was lung tumor tissue, taken at surgery. These receptors were taken from a female donor with early-stage non-small cell lung cancer. CDR3s include the opening cysteine and the closing phenylalanine or tryptophan. D genes are given only for firm matches. Expanded clones are given a class, and other clones once, few, many or no size at all.

V gene	J gene	D gene	clone size	CDR3 protein	CDR3 DNA
TRBV18	TRBJ2-7	-	medium-sized	CASSPLTALTPPGEQYF	TGTGCCAGCTCACCCCTCACGGCCCTTACCCCCCCGGGGGAGCAGTACTTC
TRBV19	TRBJ1-2	-	many	CASSIGDYLNYGYTF	TGTGCCAGTAGTATTGGCGACTACCTCAACTATGGCTACACCTTC
TRBV11-3	TRBJ2-2	-	-	CASSLMGTGELFF	TGTGCCAGCAGCTTAATGGGGACCGGGGAGCTGTTTTTT
TRBV28	TRBJ2-6	TRBD1	-	CASRPTGAGANVLTF	TGTGCCAGCAGGCCAACAGGGGCCGGGGCCAACGTCCTGACTTTC
TRBV15	TRBJ2-5	-	many	CATSRDPAVQETQYF	TGTGCCACCAGCAGAGATCCGGCGGTTCAAGAGACCCAGTACTTC
TRBV11-2	TRBJ2-5	-	-	CASSLDWGETQYF	TGTGCCAGCAGCTTAGATTGGGGGGAGACCCAGTACTTC
TRBV6-5	TRBJ1-4	TRBD1	medium-sized	CASSEGQGGEKLFF	TGTGCCAGCAGTGAGGGACAGGGCGGGGAAAAACTGTTTTTT
TRBV18	TRBJ2-1	-	few	CASSPLTAEQFF	TGTGCCAGCTCACCATTGACGGCGGAGCAGTTCTTC
TRBV5-5	TRBJ2-7	-	-	CASSFDRDIRLNEQYF	TGTGCCAGCAGCTTCGACCGGGACATCCGATTGAACGAGCAGTACTTC
TRBV19	TRBJ1-5	TRBD1	-	CASSNAGQGAGQPQHF	TGTGCCAGTAGTAACGCGGGACAGGGGGCAGGGCAGCCCCAGCATTTT
TRBV7-8	TRBJ2-5	-	many	CASRRNLAGQETQYF	TGTGCCAGCAGACGAAACCTGGCGGGCCAAGAGACCCAGTACTTC
TRBV10-3	TRBJ1-5	-	few	CAIKGDYSNQPQHF	TGTGCCATCAAGGGGGATTATAGCAATCAGCCCCAGCATTTT
TRBV12-3/TRBV12-4	TRBJ2-2	TRBD1	few	CASSLVPGGYSGELFF	TGTGCCAGCAGTTTAGTCCCAGGGGGCTATTCCGGGGAGCTGTTTTTT
TRBV20-1	TRBJ1-4	-	few	CSATGSGTNEKLFF	TGCAGTGCTACCGGGAGCGGAACTAATGAAAAACTGTTTTTT
TRBV4-3	TRBJ2-1	TRBD2	many	CASSHDLAGGKGNEQFF	TGCGCCAGCAGCCATGACCTAGCGGGGGGGAAGGGCAATGAGCAGTTCTTC